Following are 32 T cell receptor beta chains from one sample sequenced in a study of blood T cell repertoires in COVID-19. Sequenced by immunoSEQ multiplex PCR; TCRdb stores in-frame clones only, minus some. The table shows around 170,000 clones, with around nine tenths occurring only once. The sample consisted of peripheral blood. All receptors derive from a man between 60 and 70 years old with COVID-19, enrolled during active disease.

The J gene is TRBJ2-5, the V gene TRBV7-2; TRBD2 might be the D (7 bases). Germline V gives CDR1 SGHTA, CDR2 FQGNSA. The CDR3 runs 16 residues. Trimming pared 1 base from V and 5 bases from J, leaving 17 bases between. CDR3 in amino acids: CASSLGGGLLSETQYF. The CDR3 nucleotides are TGTGCCAGCAGCTTAGGGGGGGGCCTGTTATCGGAGACCCAGTACTTC.

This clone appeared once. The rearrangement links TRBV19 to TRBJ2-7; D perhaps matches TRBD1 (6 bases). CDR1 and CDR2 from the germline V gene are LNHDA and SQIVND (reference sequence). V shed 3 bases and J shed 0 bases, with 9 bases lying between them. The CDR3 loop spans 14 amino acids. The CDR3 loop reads CASSIARGSYEQYF. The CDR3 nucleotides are TGTGCCAGTAGTATCGCCAGGGGCTCCTACGAGCAGTACTTC. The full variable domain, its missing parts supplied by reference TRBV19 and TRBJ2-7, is DGGITQSPKYLFRKEGQNVTLSCEQNLNHDAMYWYRQDPGQGLRLIYYSQIVNDFQKGDIAEGYSVSREKKESFPLTVTSAQKNPTAFYLCASSIARGSYEQYFGPGTRLTVT.

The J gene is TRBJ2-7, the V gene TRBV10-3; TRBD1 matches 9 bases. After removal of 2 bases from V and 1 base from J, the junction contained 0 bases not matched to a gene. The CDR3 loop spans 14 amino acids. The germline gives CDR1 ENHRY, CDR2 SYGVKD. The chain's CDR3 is CAISEDRGSYEQYF. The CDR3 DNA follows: TGTGCCATCAGTGAGGACAGGGGGTCCTACGAGCAGTACTTC.

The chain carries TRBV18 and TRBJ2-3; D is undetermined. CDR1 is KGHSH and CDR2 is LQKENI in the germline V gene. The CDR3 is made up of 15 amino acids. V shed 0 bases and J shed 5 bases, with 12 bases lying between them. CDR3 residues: CASSPPQPARDTQYF. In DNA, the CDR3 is TGTGCCAGCTCACCACCGCAGCCAGCGAGAGATACGCAGTATTTT.

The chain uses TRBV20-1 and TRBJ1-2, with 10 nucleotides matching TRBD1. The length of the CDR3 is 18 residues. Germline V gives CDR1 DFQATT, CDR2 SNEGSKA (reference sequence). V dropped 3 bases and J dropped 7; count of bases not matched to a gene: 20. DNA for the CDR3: TGCAGTGCTAGTTCCCCTGGGGGGGGACAGGGGCCCTATGGTGGCTACACCTTC. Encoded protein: CSASSPGGGQGPYGGYTF.

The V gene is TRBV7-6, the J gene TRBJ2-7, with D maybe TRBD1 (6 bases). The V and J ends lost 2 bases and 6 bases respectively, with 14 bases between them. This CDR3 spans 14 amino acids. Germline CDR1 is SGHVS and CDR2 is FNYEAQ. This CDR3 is CASSLWGQGGEQYF. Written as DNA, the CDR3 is TGTGCCAGCAGCTTATGGGGGCAAGGTGGCGAGCAGTACTTC.

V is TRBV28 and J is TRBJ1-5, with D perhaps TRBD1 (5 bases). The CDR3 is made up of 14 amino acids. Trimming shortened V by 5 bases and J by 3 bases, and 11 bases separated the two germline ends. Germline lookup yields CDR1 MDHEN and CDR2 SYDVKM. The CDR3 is CASSGGAVNQPQHF. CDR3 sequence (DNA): TGTGCCAGCAGTGGCGGGGCGGTCAATCAGCCCCAGCATTTT.

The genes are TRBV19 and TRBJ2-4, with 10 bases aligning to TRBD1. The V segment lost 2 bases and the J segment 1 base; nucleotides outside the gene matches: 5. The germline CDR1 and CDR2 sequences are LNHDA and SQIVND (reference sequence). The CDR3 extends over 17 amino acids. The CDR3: CASSIMGQGSAKNIQYF. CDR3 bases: TGTGCCAGTAGTATAATGGGACAGGGGTCCGCCAAAAACATTCAGTACTTC.

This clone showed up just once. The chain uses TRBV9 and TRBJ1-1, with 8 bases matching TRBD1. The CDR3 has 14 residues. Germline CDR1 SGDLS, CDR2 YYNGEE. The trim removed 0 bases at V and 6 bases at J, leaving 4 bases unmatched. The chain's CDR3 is CASSVGDRTAEAFF. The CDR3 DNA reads TGTGCCAGCAGCGTAGGGGACAGGACCGCTGAAGCTTTCTTT. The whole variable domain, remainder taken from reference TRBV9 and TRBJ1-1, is DSGVTQTPKHLITATGQRVTLRCSPRSGDLSVYWYQQSLDQGLQFLIQYYNGEERAKGNILERFSAQQFPDLHSELNLSSLELGDSALYFCASSVGDRTAEAFFGQGTRLTVV.

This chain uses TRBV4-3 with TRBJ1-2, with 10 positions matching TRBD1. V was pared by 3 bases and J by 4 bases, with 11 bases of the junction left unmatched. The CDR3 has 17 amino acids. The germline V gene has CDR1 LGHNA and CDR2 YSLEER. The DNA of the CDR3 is TGCGCCAGCAGCCAGGCATTACAGACAGGGGGCACCTATGGCTACACCTTC. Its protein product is CASSQALQTGGTYGYTF.

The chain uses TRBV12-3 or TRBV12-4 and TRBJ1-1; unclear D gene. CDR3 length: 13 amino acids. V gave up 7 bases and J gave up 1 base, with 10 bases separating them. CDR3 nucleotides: TGTGCCAGCATTCTTAGACAGAACACTGAAGCTTTCTTT. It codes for CASILRQNTEAFF.

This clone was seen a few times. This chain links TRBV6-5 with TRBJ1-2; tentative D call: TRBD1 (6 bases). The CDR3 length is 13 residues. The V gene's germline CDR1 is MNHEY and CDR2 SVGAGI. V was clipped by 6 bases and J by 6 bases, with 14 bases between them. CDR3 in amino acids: CASSGTPINGYTF. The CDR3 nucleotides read TGTGCCAGCAGCGGGACACCGATAAATGGCTACACCTTC.

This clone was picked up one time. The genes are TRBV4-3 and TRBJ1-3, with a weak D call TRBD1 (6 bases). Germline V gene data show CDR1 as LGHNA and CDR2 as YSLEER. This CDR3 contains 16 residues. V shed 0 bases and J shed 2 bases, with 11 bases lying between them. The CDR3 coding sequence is TGCGCCAGCAGCCAAGATGAGGACAGAGCTGGAAACACCATATATTTT. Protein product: CASSQDEDRAGNTIYF.

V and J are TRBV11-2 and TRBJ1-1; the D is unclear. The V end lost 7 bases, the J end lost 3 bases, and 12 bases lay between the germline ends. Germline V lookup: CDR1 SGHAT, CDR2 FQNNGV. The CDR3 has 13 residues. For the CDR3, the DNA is TGTGCCAGCAACCGAGGGCTGGACACTGAAGCTTTCTTT. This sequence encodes CASNRGLDTEAFF.

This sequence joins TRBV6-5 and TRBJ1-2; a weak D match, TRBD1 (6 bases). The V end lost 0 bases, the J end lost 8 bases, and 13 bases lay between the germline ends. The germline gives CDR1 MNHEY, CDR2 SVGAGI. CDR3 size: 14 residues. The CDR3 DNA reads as TGTGCCAGCAGTTACTCGCAGGGGCCTGTGGGCTACACCTTC. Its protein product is CASSYSQGPVGYTF.

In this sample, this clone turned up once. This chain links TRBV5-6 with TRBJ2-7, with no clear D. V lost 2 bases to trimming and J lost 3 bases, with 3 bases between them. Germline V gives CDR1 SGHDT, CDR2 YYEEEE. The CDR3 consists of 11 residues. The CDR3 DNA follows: TGTGCCAGCAGCTTCCTCTACGAGCAGTACTTC. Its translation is CASSFLYEQYF.

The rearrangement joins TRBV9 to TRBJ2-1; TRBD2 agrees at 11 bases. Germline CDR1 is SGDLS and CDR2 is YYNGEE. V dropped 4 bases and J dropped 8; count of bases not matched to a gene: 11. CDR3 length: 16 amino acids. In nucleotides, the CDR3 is TGTGCCAGCAGCCCTCTCGGGGCTAGCGGGGGGTATGAGCAGTTCTTC. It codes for CASSPLGASGGYEQFF.

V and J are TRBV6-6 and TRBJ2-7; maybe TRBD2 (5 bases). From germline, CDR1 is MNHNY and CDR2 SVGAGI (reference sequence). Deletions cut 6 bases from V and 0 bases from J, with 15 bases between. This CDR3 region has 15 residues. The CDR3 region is CASSPGGIVSYEQYF. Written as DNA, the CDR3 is TGTGCCAGCAGCCCCGGAGGTATAGTCTCCTACGAGCAGTACTTC.

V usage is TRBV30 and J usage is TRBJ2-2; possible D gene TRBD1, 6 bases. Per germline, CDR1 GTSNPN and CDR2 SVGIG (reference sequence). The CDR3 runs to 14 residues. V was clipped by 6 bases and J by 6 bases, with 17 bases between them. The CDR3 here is CACSRGFSSGELFF. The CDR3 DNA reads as TGTGCCTGCTCCAGGGGTTTCTCCTCCGGGGAGCTGTTTTTT.

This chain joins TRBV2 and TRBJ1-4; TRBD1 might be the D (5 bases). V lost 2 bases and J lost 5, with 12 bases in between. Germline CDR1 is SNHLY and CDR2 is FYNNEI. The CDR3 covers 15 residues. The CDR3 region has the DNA TGTGCCAGCAGTGAAAGGGGTCAGTTGAATGAAAAACTGTTTTTT. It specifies CASSERGQLNEKLFF.

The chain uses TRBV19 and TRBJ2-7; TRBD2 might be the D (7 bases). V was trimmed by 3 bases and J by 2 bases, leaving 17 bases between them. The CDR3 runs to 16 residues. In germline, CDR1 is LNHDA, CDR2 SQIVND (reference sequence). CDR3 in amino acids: CASSIRGGTVTYEQYF. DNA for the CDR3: TGTGCCAGTAGTATTAGGGGGGGGACTGTTACCTACGAGCAGTACTTC.

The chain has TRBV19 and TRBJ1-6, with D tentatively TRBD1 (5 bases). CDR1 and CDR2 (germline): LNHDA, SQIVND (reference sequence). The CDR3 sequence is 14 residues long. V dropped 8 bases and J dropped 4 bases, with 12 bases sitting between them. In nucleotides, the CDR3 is TGTGCCAGTTCCTGGGGCCATTATAATTCACCCCTCCACTTT. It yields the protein CASSWGHYNSPLHF.

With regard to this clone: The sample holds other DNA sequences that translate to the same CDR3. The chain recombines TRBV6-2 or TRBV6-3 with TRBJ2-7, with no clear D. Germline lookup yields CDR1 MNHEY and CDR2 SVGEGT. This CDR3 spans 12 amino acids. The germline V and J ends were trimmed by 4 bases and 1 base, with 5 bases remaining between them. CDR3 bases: TGTGCCAGCAGTTCCCGGTCCTACGAGCAGTACTTC. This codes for CASSSRSYEQYF.

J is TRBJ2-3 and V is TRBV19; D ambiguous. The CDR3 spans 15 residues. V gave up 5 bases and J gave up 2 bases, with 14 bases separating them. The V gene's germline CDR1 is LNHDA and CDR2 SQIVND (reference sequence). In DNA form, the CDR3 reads TGTGCCAGTAGTCCATGGATGGGCAACACAGATACGCAGTATTTT. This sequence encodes CASSPWMGNTDTQYF.

CDR3 nucleotide sequence: TGCAGCGTTGAAGATCTTCCCATTCGGAGTGGCTACACCTTC. Protein sequence: CSVEDLPIRSGYTF. The chain has TRBV29-1 and TRBJ1-2; D gene ambiguous. With 0 bases removed from V and 7 bases from J, the gap between germline ends came to 15 bases. Germline V gene data show CDR1 as SQVTM and CDR2 as ANQGSEA. This CDR3 has 14 amino acids. Combining the CDR3 with reference TRBV29-1 and TRBJ1-2 gives the whole variable domain SAVISQKPSRDICQRGTSLTIQCQVDSQVTMMFWYRQQPGQSLTLIATANQGSEATYESGFVIDKFPISRPNLTFSTLTVSNMSPEDSSIYLCSVEDLPIRSGYTFGSGTRLTVV.

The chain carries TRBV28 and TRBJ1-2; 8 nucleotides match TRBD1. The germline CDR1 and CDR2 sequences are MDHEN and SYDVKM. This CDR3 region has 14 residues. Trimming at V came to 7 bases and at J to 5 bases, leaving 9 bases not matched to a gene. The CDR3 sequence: CASKPQGEMYGYTF. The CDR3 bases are TGTGCCAGCAAGCCACAGGGGGAGATGTATGGCTACACCTTC.

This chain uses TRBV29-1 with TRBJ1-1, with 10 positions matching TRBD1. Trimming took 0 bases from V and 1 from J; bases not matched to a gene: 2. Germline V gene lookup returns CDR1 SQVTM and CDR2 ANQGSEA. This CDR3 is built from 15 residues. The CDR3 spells CSVEDRTGGNTEAFF. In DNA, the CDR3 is TGCAGCGTTGAAGACCGGACAGGGGGGAACACTGAAGCTTTCTTT.

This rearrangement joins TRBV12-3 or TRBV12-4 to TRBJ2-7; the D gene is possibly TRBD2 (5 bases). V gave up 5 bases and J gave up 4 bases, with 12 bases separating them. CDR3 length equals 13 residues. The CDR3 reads CASSQPDFYEQYF. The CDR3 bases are TGTGCCAGCAGTCAACCGGACTTTTACGAGCAGTACTTC.

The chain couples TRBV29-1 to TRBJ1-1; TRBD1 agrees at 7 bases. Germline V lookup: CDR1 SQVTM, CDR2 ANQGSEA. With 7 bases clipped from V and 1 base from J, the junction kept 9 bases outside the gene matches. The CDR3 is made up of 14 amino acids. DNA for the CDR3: TGCAGCGCCTGGACAGGTCTAGAGAACACTGAAGCTTTCTTT. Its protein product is CSAWTGLENTEAFF.

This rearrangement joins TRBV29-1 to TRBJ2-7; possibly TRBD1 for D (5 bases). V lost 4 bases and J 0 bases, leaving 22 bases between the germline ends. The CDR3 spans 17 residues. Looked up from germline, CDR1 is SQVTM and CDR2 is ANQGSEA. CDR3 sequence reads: CSVGRRGHVPGSYEQYF. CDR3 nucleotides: TGCAGCGTTGGGCGTCGAGGACACGTACCGGGCTCCTACGAGCAGTACTTC.

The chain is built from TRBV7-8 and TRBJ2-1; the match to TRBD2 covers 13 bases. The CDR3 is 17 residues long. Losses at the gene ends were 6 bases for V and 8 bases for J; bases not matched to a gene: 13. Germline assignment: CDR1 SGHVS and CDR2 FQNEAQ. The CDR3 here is CASSSTRGTSGIYEQFF. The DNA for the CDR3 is TGTGCCAGCAGTTCCACGAGGGGGACTAGCGGGATCTATGAGCAGTTCTTC.

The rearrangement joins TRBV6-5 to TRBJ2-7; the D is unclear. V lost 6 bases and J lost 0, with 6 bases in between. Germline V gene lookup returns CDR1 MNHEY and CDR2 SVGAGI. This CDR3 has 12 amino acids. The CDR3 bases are TGTGCCAGCAGGACAAGCTCCTACGAGCAGTACTTC. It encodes CASRTSSYEQYF.